The 15 T cell receptor beta chains reported below all come from one sample, sequenced in a study of regulatory T cells in long-lasting Graves disease. Stated time point: persistent/refractory GD, antithyroid drugs over 5 years with positive TRAb. RNA extracted from PBMCs served as the sequencing template. Arm-PCR with iRepertoire HTBI primers amplified the CDR3 regions for these TCR beta libraries. Each CDR3 protein gets one entry after TCRdb re-called the multiplex PCR reads with MiXCR. There are 400,000 to 600,000 distinct CDR3 sequences in the sample; 20% to 25% occur only once, and roughly 6.9% lies in the top ten. This specimen was peripheral blood mononuclear cells (PBMCs), taken when the disease was refractory, from a patient treated with antithyroid drugs. These receptors were collected from a female donor with Graves disease.

This clonotype occurred many times. The rearrangement joins TRBV28 to TRBJ1-2; unclear D gene. Trimming cost V 4 bases and J 1 base, with 13 bases left between them. The CDR3 contains 15 residues. CDR1 MDHEN and CDR2 SYDVKM come from the germline V gene. DNA for the CDR3: TGTGCCAGCAGTTCACGGGCAGCCCTTAACTATGGCTACACCTTC. Translating it yields CASSSRAALNYGYTF.

The chain couples TRBV9 to TRBJ1-6; tentative D call: TRBD1 (5 bases). This CDR3 contains 14 residues. The germline V gene encodes CDR1 SGDLS and CDR2 YYNGEE. V was shortened by 4 bases and J by 7 bases, with 12 bases between the two germline ends. For the CDR3, the DNA is TGTGCCAGCAGCCCCGGGACGGAGAATTCACCCCTCCACTTT. Amino acids: CASSPGTENSPLHF.

This clonotype showed up just a few times. The rearrangement links TRBV27 to TRBJ2-7; D is ambiguous. The CDR3 contains 13 residues. Per the germline V gene, CDR1 is MNHEY and CDR2 is SMNVEV (reference sequence). V gave up 5 bases and J gave up 1 base, with 9 bases separating them. The CDR3 DNA sequence: TGTGCCAGCAGTGCGGACCTTTCCTACGAGCAGTACTTC. This translates into CASSADLSYEQYF.

This clonotype was seen ten or more times. The chain uses TRBV29-1 and TRBJ2-5; perhaps TRBD2 as D (5 bases). Germline values: CDR1 SQVTM, CDR2 ANQGSEA. The V end was cut by 7 bases, the J end by 3 bases, with 15 bases between. There are 13 residues in the CDR3. Here the CDR3 DNA reads TGCAGCGCCCCGGCCGCGAGGGAAGAGACCCAGTACTTC. This translates into CSAPAAREETQYF.

In its sample, this clonotype was seen many times. This chain joins TRBV2 and TRBJ1-3; D is undetermined. This CDR3 is 14 amino acids long. Germline CDR1 and CDR2: SNHLY and FYNNEI. The germline V and J ends were trimmed by 6 bases and 4 bases, with 13 bases remaining between them. The DNA of the CDR3 is TGTGCCAGCAGCCCCGGGGTGTACGGAAACACCATATATTTT. It is translated as CASSPGVYGNTIYF.

This clonotype was seen ten or more times. The CDR3 protein is CASSLGLAGGRGETQYF. CDR3 bases: TGTGCCAGCAGCTTGGGACTAGCGGGTGGGAGGGGAGAGACCCAGTACTTC. The rearrangement links TRBV7-3 to TRBJ2-5; 12 bases align to TRBD2. V lost 3 bases to trimming and J lost 4 bases; unmatched junction nucleotides: 9. This CDR3 region has 17 residues. CDR1 is SGHTA, CDR2 FQGTGA, per germline. Full variable domain (remainder filled in from reference TRBV7-3 and TRBJ2-5): GAGVSQTPSNKVTEKGKYVELRCDPISGHTALYWYRQSLGQGPEFLIYFQGTGAADDSGLPNDRFFAVRPEGSVSTLKIQRTERGDSAVYLCASSLGLAGGRGETQYFGPGTRLLVL.

This clonotype appeared many times. The J gene is TRBJ2-7, the V gene TRBV11-3; 9 positions agree with TRBD2. This CDR3 region has 14 residues. Germline values: CDR1 SGHNT, CDR2 YENEEA. V was pared by 3 bases and J by 4 bases, with 4 bases of the junction left unmatched. CDR3 protein: CASSFGTSRYEQYF. For the CDR3, the DNA is TGTGCCAGCAGCTTCGGGACTAGCCGATACGAGCAGTACTTC.

The sample holds many counts of this clonotype. The V call is TRBV20-1, the J call TRBJ2-7, with no clear D. Germline CDR1 is DFQATT and CDR2 is SNEGSKA (reference sequence). The CDR3 sequence is 14 residues long. Between the trimmed V and J ends, which lost 0 bases and 3 bases, there was a span of 12 bases. The CDR3 bases are TGCAGTGCTAGAGATAGGAAAGGGATCTACGAGCAGTACTTC. Translated, it gives CSARDRKGIYEQYF.

About this clonotype itself: It may be a read error: a sequence one base away is much more abundant. The chain is built from TRBV24-1 and TRBJ2-5; 7 bases map to TRBD1. The junction had 4 bases not matched to a gene; V was cut back by 2 bases and J by 5 bases. There are 14 residues in the CDR3. CDR1 and CDR2 (germline): KGHDR, SFDVKD. CDR3 in amino acids: CATSDSTGLETQYF. The DNA of the CDR3 is TGTGCCACCAGTGATTCGACAGGGTTGGAGACCCAGTACTTC.

This clonotype was observed many times. This chain uses TRBV9 with TRBJ2-2; D remains unclear. V dropped 3 bases and J dropped 0 bases, with 6 bases sitting between them. The CDR3 extends over 14 amino acids. The V gene's germline CDR1 is SGDLS and CDR2 YYNGEE. CDR3 sequence reads: CASSAPSNTGELFF. DNA of the CDR3: TGTGCCAGCAGCGCACCTTCGAACACCGGGGAGCTGTTTTTT.

V gene TRBV4-2 combines with J gene TRBJ1-1; TRBD1 matches at 9 bases. The CDR3 loop spans 16 amino acids. From germline, CDR1 is LGHNA and CDR2 YNFKEQ. J gave up 9 bases and V 0 bases, and 11 bases lay outside the gene matches. CDR3 region: CASSQEGSKDRGQAFF. The CDR3 DNA is TGTGCCAGCAGCCAAGAGGGAAGTAAGGACAGGGGACAAGCTTTCTTT.

This clonotype appeared many times. This chain joins TRBV28 and TRBJ1-5; D not resolved. V lost 9 bases and J lost 5, with 14 bases in between. In germline, CDR1 is MDHEN, CDR2 SYDVKM. This CDR3 region has 13 residues. CDR3 DNA sequence: TGTGCCAGTATATCAGACACATATCAGCCCCAGCATTTT. Protein product: CASISDTYQPQHF.

This clonotype occurred a few times. At one boundary the junction diverges from the germline segment, which might be a read error. This rearrangement joins TRBV14 to TRBJ1-4, with D hard to call. Germline-derived CDR1 and CDR2 are SGHDN and FVKESK. The CDR3 loop spans 13 amino acids. The CDR3 DNA is TGTGCCGGCAGCCAACTTGCTCTTGAAAAACTGTTTTTT. The encoded protein is CAGSQLALEKLFF.

This chain uses TRBV29-1 with TRBJ1-1; unclear D gene. Germline V gives CDR1 SQVTM, CDR2 ANQGSEA. V shed 6 bases and J shed 0 bases, with 11 bases lying between them. The CDR3 runs to 13 residues. The CDR3 protein is CSVAPVLNTEAFF. CDR3 nucleotides: TGCAGCGTCGCCCCGGTTCTGAACACTGAAGCTTTCTTT.

This clonotype has only a few counts. A read error is possible here, since a much larger clone lies one base away. The rearrangement joins TRBV12-3 or TRBV12-4 to TRBJ2-2; D gene ambiguous. With 3 bases removed from V and 2 bases from J, the gap between germline ends came to 13 bases. The CDR3 is 16 residues long. In DNA, the CDR3 is TGTGCCAGCAGTTTTAAAGAACAGACTAACACCGGGGAGCTGTTTTTT. It codes for CASSFKEQTNTGELFF.